The 8 T cell receptor beta chains below come from one sample, sequenced in a study of blood T cell repertoires in COVID-19. This table comes from immunoSEQ multiplex PCR, and its TCRdb copy is limited to in-frame clones, with some not included. The sample has about 140,000 clones; 87% are singletons. What was sequenced was peripheral blood. Receptors were obtained from a man aged 45-65 years who had recovered from COVID-19.

V gene TRBV7-4 combines with J gene TRBJ1-3, with D unclear. V was clipped by 5 bases and J by 4 bases, with 15 bases between them. Germline CDR1 and CDR2: SGHVT and SQSDAQ. The CDR3 loop spans 15 amino acids. The CDR3 is CASSDARVQGNTIYF. The CDR3 DNA sequence: TGTGCCAGCAGCGATGCGAGGGTTCAAGGAAACACCATATATTTT.

V gene TRBV29-1 combines with J gene TRBJ2-1; 8 bases fit TRBD1. The germline V gene encodes CDR1 SQVTM and CDR2 ANQGSEA. The CDR3 covers 15 residues. With 7 bases clipped from V and 0 bases from J, the junction kept 8 bases outside the gene matches. CDR3 in amino acids: CSGEGTGSSYNEQFF. The DNA for the CDR3 is TGCAGCGGCGAGGGGACAGGCAGCTCCTACAATGAGCAGTTCTTC.

In DNA form, the CDR3 reads TGTGCCAGCAGCCCCGGACGGGGGAAGAAGTCCTACGAGCAGTACTTC. It is translated as CASSPGRGKKSYEQYF. The chain links TRBV27 to TRBJ2-7, with D perhaps TRBD2 (6 bases). Germline loops: CDR1 MNHEY, CDR2 SMNVEV (reference sequence). Trimming removed 6 bases from V and 1 base from J, with 19 bases in between. The CDR3 is 16 amino acids.

The chain uses TRBV19 and TRBJ1-6; a weak D match, TRBD1 (5 bases). This CDR3 comprises 15 residues. Trimming pared 2 bases from V and 7 bases from J, leaving 12 bases between. The germline gives CDR1 LNHDA, CDR2 SQIVND (reference sequence). The CDR3 sequence: CASSITGARNSPLHF. For the CDR3, the DNA is TGTGCCAGTAGTATAACTGGGGCAAGAAATTCACCCCTCCACTTT.

V is TRBV7-9 and J is TRBJ1-1; D is undetermined. Germline V gene data show CDR1 as SEHNR and CDR2 as FQNEAQ (reference sequence). This CDR3 region has 15 residues. The V gene lost 5 bases and the J gene lost 3 bases, with 16 bases spanning the gap. In nucleotides, the CDR3 is TGTGCCAGCAGCCCCAGTACGTATGCGGACACTGAAGCTTTCTTT. Amino acid sequence: CASSPSTYADTEAFF.

The chain joins TRBV9 to TRBJ2-7, with 10 nucleotides matching TRBD2. Trimming cost V 0 bases and J 6 bases; bases outside gene matches: 3. There are 14 residues in the CDR3. Germline V gives CDR1 SGDLS, CDR2 YYNGEE. The CDR3 nucleotides are TGTGCCAGCAGCGTAGCGCCTAGCGGGGGCGAGCAGTACTTC. Its translation is CASSVAPSGGEQYF.

V is TRBV6-1 and J is TRBJ1-2; no clear D gene. The CDR3 loop spans 16 amino acids. V was cut by 2 bases and J by 2 bases, with 15 bases left in between. Germline values: CDR1 MNHNS, CDR2 SASEGT. In DNA, the CDR3 is TGTGCCAGCAGTGAATTCGCACAGAATGTAAACTATGGCTACACCTTC. Protein: CASSEFAQNVNYGYTF.

This sequence joins TRBV15 and TRBJ2-5, with TRBD2 matching over 8 bases. The CDR3 is 16 residues long. Germline CDR1 is LNHNV and CDR2 is YYDKDF (reference sequence). V lost 1 base, J lost 4 bases, and 8 bases stayed unmatched. For the CDR3, the DNA is TGTGCCACCAGCAGAGTCCAGGGAGCGGGGGTAGAGACCCAGTACTTC. It translates to CATSRVQGAGVETQYF. Looking up the rest from reference TRBV15 and TRBJ2-5 gives the full variable domain: DAMVIQNPRYQVTQFGKPVTLSCSQTLNHNVMYWYQQKSSQAPKLLFHYYDKDFNNEADTPDNFQSRRPNTSFCFLDIRSPGLGDTAMYLCATSRVQGAGVETQYFGPGTRLLVL.